Shown below are 31 T cell receptor beta chains from a single sample sequenced in a study of blood T cell repertoires in COVID-19. Data came from immunoSEQ multiplex PCR; TCRdb stores just in-frame clones and leaves some out. Counted here are around 310,000 clones, about 91% occurring once; the ten biggest clones make up roughly a tenth. Sequences were obtained from PBMCs or T cells enriched from blood (not recorded which). The receptors shown here come from a woman aged 40 to 50 who had recovered from COVID-19.

The DNA for the CDR3 is TGTGCCAGCAGTTACGGCGAGATCCCGGGGTACAATGAGCAGTTCTTC. This codes for CASSYGEIPGYNEQFF. The chain employs TRBV6-6 and TRBJ2-1; D possibly corresponds to TRBD2 (5 bases). Germline CDR1 MNHNY, CDR2 SVGAGI (reference sequence). The CDR3 contains 16 residues. V shed 2 bases and J shed 4 bases, with 15 bases lying between them.

Details on this clone: Different DNA sequences within this sample yield the same CDR3. This chain links TRBV2 with TRBJ2-1, with TRBD2 matching over 11 bases. The V gene's germline CDR1 is SNHLY and CDR2 FYNNEI. CDR3 size: 15 residues. V was pared by 5 bases and J by 3 bases, with 3 bases of the junction left unmatched. The CDR3 protein is CASSSGTSGYNEQFF. The CDR3 nucleotides read TGTGCCAGCAGTTCCGGGACTAGCGGCTACAATGAGCAGTTCTTC.

The CDR3: CASSLLSSEGYEQYF. For the CDR3, the DNA is TGCGCCAGCAGCTTGTTATCTTCCGAGGGTTACGAGCAGTACTTC. This chain links TRBV5-1 with TRBJ2-7; possible D gene TRBD2, 5 bases. Trimming cost V 1 base and J 4 bases, with 15 bases left between them. The CDR3 length is 15 residues. Germline V CDR1 and CDR2: SGHRS, YFSETQ.

CDR3 in DNA: TGTGCCAGCAGTTTTAAAAGAGACGGGGCCCAGCATTTT. Translated: CASSFKRDGAQHF. The chain links TRBV27 to TRBJ1-5; D call uncertain. The CDR3 is 13 amino acids. Germline CDR1 reads MNHEY; CDR2 reads SMNVEV (reference sequence). The V and J ends lost 3 bases and 11 bases respectively, with 14 bases between them.

The rearrangement uses TRBV6-2 or TRBV6-3 and TRBJ2-6, with TRBD1 identical over 7 bases. From germline, CDR1 is MNHEY and CDR2 SVGEGT. After removal of 2 bases from V and 0 bases from J, the junction contained 7 bases not matched to a gene. The CDR3 consists of 18 residues. The CDR3 here is CASSYRRQGPSGANVLTF. The CDR3 nucleotides are TGTGCCAGCAGTTACCGCAGACAGGGACCCTCTGGGGCCAACGTCCTGACTTTC.

In DNA, the CDR3 is TGTGCCTGGAGTGTGCCAGGACCCGAGCGGAATGAGCAGTTCTTC. This sequence encodes CAWSVPGPERNEQFF. The rearrangement joins TRBV30 to TRBJ2-1; maybe TRBD2 (5 bases). From germline, CDR1 is GTSNPN and CDR2 SVGIG (reference sequence). This CDR3 contains 15 residues. V was shortened by 0 bases and J by 7 bases, with 16 bases between the two germline ends.

This chain joins TRBV7-2 and TRBJ1-4; 8 bases match TRBD1. Germline V gene data show CDR1 as SGHTA and CDR2 as FQGNSA. The CDR3 consists of 16 residues. Trimming removed 6 bases from V and 5 bases from J; junction bases left unmatched: 11. This CDR3 is CASRRQGMVKNEKLFF. The CDR3 region has the DNA TGTGCCAGCAGGCGACAGGGGATGGTCAAAAATGAAAAACTGTTTTTT. The whole variable domain, remainder taken from reference TRBV7-2 and TRBJ1-4, is GAGVSQSPSNKVTEKGKDVELRCDPISGHTALYWYRQSLGQGLEFLIYFQGNSAPDKSGLPSDRFSAERTGGSVSTLTIQRTQQEDSAVYLCASRRQGMVKNEKLFFGSGTQLSVL.

This clone was counted a few times. The genes are TRBV19 and TRBJ2-1, with 11 bases identical to TRBD2. The germline V gene has CDR1 LNHDA and CDR2 SQIVND (reference sequence). The ends lost 3 bases at V and 3 bases at J; junction bases unmatched: 4. The CDR3 contains 16 residues. CDR3 sequence (DNA): TGTGCCAGTAGTATCGGACTAGCGGGCCTCTACAATGAGCAGTTCTTC. This translates into CASSIGLAGLYNEQFF.

The J gene is TRBJ2-1, the V gene TRBV24-1; D gene unclear. V lost 12 bases and J 5 bases, leaving 10 bases between the germline ends. This CDR3 comprises 11 residues. CDR1 and CDR2 from the germline V gene are KGHDR and SFDVKD. This CDR3 is CAAEKNNEQFF. The CDR3 coding sequence is TGTGCCGCCGAGAAAAACAATGAGCAGTTCTTC.

V is TRBV2 and J is TRBJ1-5; D is unresolved. Germline CDR1 and CDR2: SNHLY and FYNNEI. Trimming took off 8 bases at V and 9 bases at J, with 14 bases between the two ends. The CDR3 runs 12 residues. The CDR3 here is CASGRRAGPQHF. The CDR3 coding sequence is TGTGCCAGCGGGCGAAGGGCGGGGCCCCAGCATTTT.

A single count supports this clone. The rearrangement links TRBV7-2 to TRBJ2-3; D is perhaps TRBD2 (5 bases). CDR3 length: 14 amino acids. The V end lost 5 bases, the J end lost 4 bases, and 13 bases lay between the germline ends. Germline V gene lookup returns CDR1 SGHTA and CDR2 FQGNSA. As DNA, the CDR3 is TGTGCCAGCAGCCCCAGGACTGTCCCAGATACGCAGTATTTT. As protein: CASSPRTVPDTQYF.

The chain links TRBV2 to TRBJ2-7; D remains ambiguous. This CDR3 is 12 amino acids long. Germline-derived CDR1 and CDR2 are SNHLY and FYNNEI. The ends were cut back, 2 bases at V and 3 bases at J, with 5 bases in the middle. The CDR3 region is CASSENFYEQYF. The CDR3 nucleotides are TGTGCCAGCAGTGAAAACTTCTACGAGCAGTACTTC. Based on the CDR3 plus reference TRBV2 and TRBJ2-7, the full variable domain is EPEVTQTPSHQVTQMGQEVILRCVPISNHLYFYWYRQILGQKVEFLVSFYNNEISEKSEIFDDQFSVERPDGSNFTLKIRSTKLEDSAMYFCASSENFYEQYFGPGTRLTVT.

The chain employs TRBV30 and TRBJ1-3, with D possibly TRBD1 on 6 matching bases. Germline V CDR1 and CDR2: GTSNPN, SVGIG (reference sequence). The CDR3 spans 13 residues. Trimming removed 7 bases at V and 1 base at J, with 11 bases between. CDR3 sequence: CASNRASGNTIYF. The CDR3 DNA sequence: TGTGCCTCTAACAGGGCATCTGGAAACACCATATATTTT.

The chain employs TRBV29-1 and TRBJ1-1, with a tentative D call TRBD1 (5 bases). Germline V gene lookup returns CDR1 SQVTM and CDR2 ANQGSEA. The CDR3 is 13 amino acids. V was pared by 5 bases and J by 1 base, with 11 bases between. DNA for the CDR3: TGCAGCGTTCAGGGATGGGGGAACACTGAAGCTTTCTTT. Its translation: CSVQGWGNTEAFF.

The chain links TRBV10-1 to TRBJ2-5, with 7 positions matching TRBD2. This CDR3 is built from 15 residues. CDR1 and CDR2 from the germline V gene are WNHNN and SYGVQD (reference sequence). J was trimmed by 7 bases and V by 4 bases; bases with no gene match: 12. The CDR3 sequence is CASSGGGGSGWTQYF. For the CDR3, the DNA is TGCGCCAGCAGTGGCGGGGGAGGTTCTGGTTGGACCCAGTACTTC.

This chain links TRBV7-2 with TRBJ2-3; D is unclear. V lost 3 bases and J lost 0, with 7 bases in between. This CDR3 is built from 14 residues. Germline CDR1 reads SGHTA; CDR2 reads FQGNSA. In DNA form, the CDR3 reads TGTGCCAGCAGCTTCGAGATTAGCACAGATACGCAGTATTTT. Translation gives CASSFEISTDTQYF. Full variable domain (outside the CDR3, taken from reference TRBV7-2 and TRBJ2-3): GAGVSQSPSNKVTEKGKDVELRCDPISGHTALYWYRQSLGQGLEFLIYFQGNSAPDKSGLPSDRFSAERTGGSVSTLTIQRTQQEDSAVYLCASSFEISTDTQYFGPGTRLTVL.

This sequence joins TRBV6-2 or TRBV6-3 and TRBJ2-7; D is unclear. With 6 bases removed from V and 2 bases from J, the gap between germline ends came to 8 bases. Germline V gene lookup returns CDR1 MNHEY and CDR2 SVGEGT. The CDR3 sequence is 12 residues long. CDR3 DNA: TGTGCCAGCAGCCCGTATCCCTACGAGCAGTACTTC. As protein: CASSPYPYEQYF.

The CDR3 region has the DNA TGTGCCAGCAGCTCACTTCAAGCTACCTATGGCTACACCTTC. It translates to CASSSLQATYGYTF. The V call is TRBV5-5, the J call TRBJ1-2, with unresolved D. With 3 bases removed from V and 4 bases from J, the gap between germline ends came to 13 bases. This CDR3 has 14 residues. Per germline, CDR1 SGHKS and CDR2 YYEKEE (reference sequence).

This clone was recorded once. The genes are TRBV6-5 and TRBJ1-6, with unresolved D. Trimming cost V 4 bases and J 8 bases, with 15 bases left between them. This CDR3 spans 15 amino acids. The germline V gene has CDR1 MNHEY and CDR2 SVGAGI. The CDR3 is CASSFLTSADSPLHF. For the CDR3, the DNA is TGTGCCAGCAGTTTTCTGACTTCGGCTGATTCACCCCTCCACTTT.

CDR3 nucleotides: TGTGCCAGCAGCTTGAGGGGGCGCGGGGACACTGAAGCTTTCTTT. Translation: CASSLRGRGDTEAFF. The chain combines TRBV7-3 with TRBJ1-1; the match to TRBD1 covers 7 bases. This CDR3 comprises 15 residues. Germline lookup yields CDR1 SGHTA and CDR2 FQGTGA. After removal of 3 bases from V and 3 bases from J, the junction contained 7 bases not matched to a gene. The whole variable domain, filled in from reference TRBV7-3 and TRBJ1-1, reads GAGVSQTPSNKVTEKGKYVELRCDPISGHTALYWYRQSLGQGPEFLIYFQGTGAADDSGLPNDRFFAVRPEGSVSTLKIQRTERGDSAVYLCASSLRGRGDTEAFFGQGTRLTVV.

The V gene is TRBV27, the J gene TRBJ1-3, with no clear D. Looked up from germline, CDR1 is MNHEY and CDR2 is SMNVEV (reference sequence). V gave up 3 bases and J gave up 4 bases, with 10 bases separating them. The CDR3 contains 14 residues. The CDR3: CASSFEGPGNTIYF. The CDR3 nucleotides are TGTGCCAGCAGTTTCGAGGGCCCCGGAAACACCATATATTTT.

This CDR3 is CASSLAGVYEQYF. For the CDR3, the DNA is TGCGCCAGCAGCTTGGCCGGAGTTTACGAGCAGTACTTC. The chain uses TRBV5-1 and TRBJ2-7; no reliable D call. CDR1 SGHRS and CDR2 YFSETQ come from the germline V gene. Trimming took off 0 bases at V and 4 bases at J, with 8 bases between the two ends. This CDR3 spans 13 amino acids. Full variable domain (remainder filled in from reference TRBV5-1 and TRBJ2-7): KAGVTQTPRYLIKTRGQQVTLSCSPISGHRSVSWYQQTPGQGLQFLFEYFSETQRNKGNFPGRFSGRQFSNSRSEMNVSTLELGDSALYLCASSLAGVYEQYFGPGTRLTVT.

The chain carries TRBV18 and TRBJ2-7; TRBD2 matches at 11 bases. The germline V gene encodes CDR1 KGHSH and CDR2 LQKENI. V trimming: 5 bases; J trimming: 6 bases; junction bases outside the gene matches: 3. There are 13 residues in the CDR3. The CDR3 sequence: CASSSLAGGEQYF. In nucleotides, the CDR3 is TGTGCCAGCTCATCCCTAGCGGGAGGCGAGCAGTACTTC.

This sequence joins TRBV7-3 and TRBJ1-1; 8 nucleotides line up with TRBD1. The CDR3 runs to 15 residues. The germline V gene encodes CDR1 SGHTA and CDR2 FQGTGA. The J segment lost 5 bases and the V segment lost 5 bases, leaving 10 bases of the junction unmatched. CDR3 nucleotides: TGTGCCAGCAGCCCCGGACAGGGTAGGGCTACTGAAGCTTTCTTT. This sequence encodes CASSPGQGRATEAFF.

The rearrangement uses TRBV7-2 and TRBJ2-1; possibly TRBD2 for D (6 bases). The CDR3 is made up of 16 amino acids. Germline CDR1 is SGHTA and CDR2 is FQGNSA. The V gene lost 1 base and the J gene lost 5 bases, with 15 bases spanning the gap. CDR3 nucleotides: TGTGCCAGCAGCTTAGGCCCTCTAGCGAGAGACAATGAGCAGTTCTTC. Amino acid sequence: CASSLGPLARDNEQFF.

This clone was picked up one time. This CDR3 is CASSPADYEQYF. The CDR3 DNA is TGTGCCAGCAGCCCTGCAGATTACGAGCAGTACTTC. This chain connects TRBV11-1 to TRBJ2-7; D unclear. Germline V gene data show CDR1 as SGHAT and CDR2 as FQDESV (reference sequence). Trimming removed 5 bases at V and 4 bases at J, with 9 bases between. The CDR3 covers 12 residues.

In nucleotides, the CDR3 is TGTGCCAGTAGTATCCCACCCCTACTAGCGGGGAAGGACAATGAGCAGTTCTTC. Protein sequence: CASSIPPLLAGKDNEQFF. The rearrangement uses TRBV19 and TRBJ2-1; 10 bases fit TRBD2. The CDR3 covers 18 residues. Germline V gene lookup returns CDR1 LNHDA and CDR2 SQIVND (reference sequence). Unmatched junction bases numbered 13, after V lost 3 bases and J lost 5 bases.

The chain employs TRBV11-1 and TRBJ2-7; 10 positions agree with TRBD1. The CDR3 has 14 amino acids. Trimming cost V 5 bases and J 2 bases; bases outside gene matches: 3. Germline CDR1 is SGHAT and CDR2 is FQDESV (reference sequence). This chain's CDR3 is CASSEGTGAYEQYF. In DNA, the CDR3 is TGTGCCAGCAGCGAAGGGACAGGGGCCTACGAGCAGTACTTC.

The J gene is TRBJ2-7, the V gene TRBV5-4; TRBD2 is a possible D gene (5 bases). The germline V gene has CDR1 SGHNT and CDR2 YYREEE (reference sequence). This CDR3 is 12 amino acids long. V lost 4 bases and J 4 bases, leaving 9 bases between the germline ends. CDR3 nucleotide sequence: TGTGCCAGCAGCAGCGGAAGTTACGAGCAGTACTTC. Its translation: CASSSGSYEQYF.

The chain carries TRBV19 and TRBJ1-1, with 7 nucleotides matching TRBD1. The trim removed 5 bases at V and 6 bases at J, leaving 6 bases unmatched. This CDR3 region has 13 residues. Germline lookup yields CDR1 LNHDA and CDR2 SQIVND (reference sequence). CDR3 sequence reads: CASSHATGAEAFF. CDR3 DNA: TGTGCCAGTAGTCACGCTACAGGGGCTGAAGCTTTCTTT.

This sequence joins TRBV5-4 and TRBJ2-2, with 8 bases fitting TRBD2. CDR1 and CDR2 (germline): SGHNT, YYREEE (reference sequence). The junction had 6 bases not matched to a gene; V was cut back by 4 bases and J by 4 bases. There are 15 residues in the CDR3. The CDR3 DNA follows: TGTGCCAGCAGCATGCGGGGGGCGGCCACCGGGGAGCTGTTTTTT. The encoded protein is CASSMRGAATGELFF.